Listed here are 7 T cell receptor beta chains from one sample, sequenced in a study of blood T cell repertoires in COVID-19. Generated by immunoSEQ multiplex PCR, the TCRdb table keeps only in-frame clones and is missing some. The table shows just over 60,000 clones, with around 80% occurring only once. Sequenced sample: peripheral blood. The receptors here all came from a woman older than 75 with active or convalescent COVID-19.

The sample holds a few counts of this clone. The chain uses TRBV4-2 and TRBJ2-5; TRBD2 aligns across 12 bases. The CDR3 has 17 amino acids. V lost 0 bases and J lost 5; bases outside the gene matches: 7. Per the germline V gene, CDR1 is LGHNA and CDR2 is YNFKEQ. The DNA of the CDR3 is TGTGCCAGCAGCCAAGAACAAAGACTAGCGGGGGAGGAGACCCAGTACTTC. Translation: CASSQEQRLAGEETQYF.

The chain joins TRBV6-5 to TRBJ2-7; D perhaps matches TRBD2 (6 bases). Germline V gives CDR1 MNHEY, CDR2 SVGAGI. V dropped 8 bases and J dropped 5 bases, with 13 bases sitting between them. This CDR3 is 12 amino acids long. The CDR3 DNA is TGTGCCAGCCGCGGGGCTGGGAACGAGCAGTACTTC. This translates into CASRGAGNEQYF.

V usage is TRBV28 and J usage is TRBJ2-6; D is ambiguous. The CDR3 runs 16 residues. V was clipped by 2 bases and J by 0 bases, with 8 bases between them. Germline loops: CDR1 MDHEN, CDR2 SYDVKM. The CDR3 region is CASSLAVPSGANVLTF. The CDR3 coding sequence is TGTGCCAGCAGTTTAGCGGTCCCCTCTGGGGCCAACGTCCTGACTTTC.

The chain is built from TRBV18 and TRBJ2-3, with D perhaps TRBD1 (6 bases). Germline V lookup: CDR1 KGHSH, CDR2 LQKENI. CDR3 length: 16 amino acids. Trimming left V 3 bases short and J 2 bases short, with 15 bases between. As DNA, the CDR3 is TGTGCCAGCTCACCGTCCCTTCTGGGGGCCACAGATACGCAGTATTTT. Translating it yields CASSPSLLGATDTQYF.

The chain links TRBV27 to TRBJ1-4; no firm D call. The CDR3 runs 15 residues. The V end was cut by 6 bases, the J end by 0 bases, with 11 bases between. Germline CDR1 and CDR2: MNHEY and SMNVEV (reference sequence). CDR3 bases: TGTGCCAGCAGGGGATCGGGAGCAACTAATGAAAAACTGTTTTTT. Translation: CASRGSGATNEKLFF. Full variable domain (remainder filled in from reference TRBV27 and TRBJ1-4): EAQVTQNPRYLITVTGKKLTVTCSQNMNHEYMSWYRQDPGLGLRQIYYSMNVEVTDKGDVPEGYKVSRKEKRNFPLILESPSPNQTSLYFCASRGSGATNEKLFFGSGTQLSVL.

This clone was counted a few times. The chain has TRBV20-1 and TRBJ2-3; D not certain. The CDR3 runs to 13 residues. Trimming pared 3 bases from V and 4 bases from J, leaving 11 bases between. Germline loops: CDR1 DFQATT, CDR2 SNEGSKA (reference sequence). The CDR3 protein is CSASRVQADTQYF. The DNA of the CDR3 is TGCAGTGCTAGTCGCGTGCAGGCAGATACGCAGTATTTT.

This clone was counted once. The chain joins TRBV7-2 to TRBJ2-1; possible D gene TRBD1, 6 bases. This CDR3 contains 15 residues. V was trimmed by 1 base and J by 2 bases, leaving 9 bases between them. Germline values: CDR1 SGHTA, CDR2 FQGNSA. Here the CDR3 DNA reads TGTGCCAGCAGCTTAGGAGGACAGCCCTACAATGAGCAGTTCTTC. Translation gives CASSLGGQPYNEQFF.